The entry that follows covers one T cell receptor beta chain sequence. V was cut by 2 bases and J by 3 bases, with 16 bases left in between. There are 16 residues in the CDR3. Per germline, CDR1 MNHEY and CDR2 SMNVEV (reference sequence). This specimen belongs to a study of blood T cell repertoires in COVID-19. Study-wide background: Samples of COVID-19 (acute and convalescent) were obtained from the United States, Italy and Spain. Sources were T cells, B-cell-depleted T cells, or PBMCs; the material itself was cDNA or gDNA.

Authors' methods: Estimated nucleated cell counts came from reference gene primer amplification. Profiling relied on immunoSEQ multiplex PCR, and the TCRdb table lists in-frame clones only, not all of them. Clone size and V and J calls were adopted from that table, with D and trimming inferred from the DNA. The table has around 270,000 clones, approximately 86% seen once. J is TRBJ2-5 and V is TRBV27; the D is unclear. This receptor was obtained from a man aged 35 to 55 who had recovered from COVID-19. The sequenced sample was peripheral blood. CDR3 protein: CASSLVPSRAKETQYF. The CDR3 nucleotides read TGTGCCAGCAGTTTAGTCCCGTCGAGAGCGAAAGAGACCCAGTACTTC.